The clone carrying this T cell receptor (beta chain) was counted ten times or more. Its specificity is not known. Germline CDR1 is MGHRA and CDR2 is YSYEKL. V lost 2 bases and J lost 5, with 13 bases in between. The CDR3 has 15 residues. Via MiXCR, TCRdb re-called the 5' RACE reads, giving one row per CDR3 protein. The repertoire consists of 200,000 to 300,000 distinct CDR3 sequences, with 3.6% occurring once and the leading ten covering under 20%. The record originates from a study of T cells after yellow fever vaccination. General study points: Detected again after the booster were most primary-vaccination clones, at about 96% CD4 and 88% CD8.

V usage is TRBV4-1 and J usage is TRBJ2-1; possibly TRBD2 for D (7 bases). The TCR comes from a man aged 18 to 29 who received the YFV17D yellow fever vaccine. This specimen was PBMCs, taken 15 days after the yellow fever booster vaccination. CDR3 bases: TGCGCCAGCAGCCAATGGGTCGGGGGGCACAATGAGCAGTTCTTC. It is translated as CASSQWVGGHNEQFF.